This TCR beta chain was identified during a study of T cell repertoires in cytomegalovirus infection. Study summary: HLA-B-restricted CMV epitopes that are well studied were used alongside recently identified HLA-C-restricted ones. Both a matching HLA type and CMV infection were indicated by public TCR beta signatures. Broader study findings: CMV-specific TCR beta clonotypes restricted by HLA-C were the ones dominating the ex vivo response.

This clonotype was seen ten or more times. Its specificity is not known. Germline V gene data show CDR1 as SGHTA and CDR2 as FQGNSA. The CDR3 is made up of 14 amino acids. V lost 3 bases, J lost 3 bases, and 11 bases lay in between. TCRdb reanalysed the reads using MiXCR and keeps one entry per CDR3 protein. The sample records 700,000 to 900,000 distinct CDR3 sequences, 25% to 30% being singletons. Sequences were derived from cultured CD8+ T cells from PBMCs, sampled from culture after CMV antigen stimulation. This receptor was obtained from a human donor in good health (CMV status not recorded). Some clones in this sample may be carry-over from other donors' samples. The chain carries TRBV7-2 and TRBJ2-5; tentatively, D is TRBD2 (5 bases). The CDR3 protein is CASSLILVEETQYF. CDR3 bases: TGTGCCAGCAGCTTGATACTAGTAGAAGAGACCCAGTACTTC. The full variable domain, its missing parts supplied by reference TRBV7-2 and TRBJ2-5, is GAGVSQSPSNKVTEKGKDVELRCDPISGHTALYWYRQSLGQGLEFLIYFQGNSAPDKSGLPSDRFSAERTGGSVSTLTIQRTQQEDSAVYLCASSLILVEETQYFGPGTRLLVL.